This T cell receptor (beta chain) came from a study of T cell repertoires in cytomegalovirus infection. About the study: CMV infection plus the matching HLA type was flagged by public TCR beta signatures.

Regarding the study as a whole: HLA-C-restricted TCR beta clonotypes specific for CMV led the ex vivo response. Carriers of CMV and the relevant HLA type were discriminated by public TCR beta frequency.

Germline CDR1 and CDR2: MNHGY and SAAAGT. The V segment lost 4 bases and the J segment 4 bases; nucleotides outside the gene matches: 6. The CDR3 has 17 amino acids. TCRdb re-derived calls from the reads in MiXCR, one entry per CDR3 protein. The sample contains about 920,000 distinct CDR3 sequences, around 31% of which appear only once. Concerning this clonotype: Its antigen is still unknown.

The starting material was cultured CD8+ T cells from PBMCs, obtained from culture after CMV antigen stimulation. This TCR came from a human donor in good health (CMV status not recorded). Some clones in this sample may be carry-over from other donors' samples. V and J are TRBV6-8 and TRBJ2-5, with 16 bases lining up with TRBD2. For the CDR3, the DNA is TGTGCCAGCAGTTCCCCGGGACTAGCGGGGGGGCCAGAGACCCAGTACTTC. Translating it yields CASSSPGLAGGPETQYF.